The rows below give T cell receptor beta chains drawn from one sample of a study of graft-versus-host responses after intestinal transplantation. TCRdb keeps only in-frame clones here, not all; method: immunoSEQ multiplex PCR. The sample yields fewer than 95,000 clones, roughly 92% seen once. These receptors' targets are unknown. Specimen: unstimulated CD8+ T cells sorted from spleen or lymph node cells, collected before transplant. These receptors were obtained from a human donor who was the organ donor for an intestinal transplant. CDR3s include the opening cysteine and the closing phenylalanine or tryptophan. Fields, in order: J gene, clone size, CDR3 length, D gene, V gene, CDR3 protein, CDR3 DNA. D genes are given only for firm matches. Only some rows state a clone size, as once, few, many or a class for expanded clones.

j_gene: TRBJ2-4; abundance: once; len: 15; d_gene: NA; v_gene: TRBV9; CDR3aa: CASSVGAGSKNIQYF; CDR3nt: TGTGCCAGCAGCGTAGGTGCCGGGTCCAAAAACATTCAGTACTTC
j_gene: TRBJ1-1; abundance: NA; len: 15; d_gene: NA; v_gene: TRBV6-5; CDR3aa: CASRPQTGDNTEAFF; CDR3nt: TGTGCCAGCAGACCCCAGACAGGAGACAACACTGAAGCTTTCTTT
j_gene: TRBJ1-1; abundance: NA; len: 18; d_gene: TRBD1; v_gene: TRBV7-6; CDR3aa: CASSLISRPTGGNTEAFF; CDR3nt: TGTGCCAGCAGCTTAATCAGCAGACCGACAGGGGGGAACACTGAAGCTTTCTTT
j_gene: TRBJ1-4; abundance: NA; len: 14; d_gene: TRBD1; v_gene: TRBV16; CDR3aa: CASRTQGANEKLFF; CDR3nt: TGTGCCAGCAGAACCCAGGGGGCTAATGAAAAACTGTTTTTT
j_gene: TRBJ2-2; abundance: NA; len: 13; d_gene: NA; v_gene: TRBV19; CDR3aa: CASSTGVTGELFF; CDR3nt: TGTGCCAGTAGTACAGGGGTTACCGGGGAGCTGTTTTTT
j_gene: TRBJ2-1; abundance: NA; len: 17; d_gene: NA; v_gene: TRBV10-3; CDR3aa: CAISESWSGFTYNEQFF; CDR3nt: TGTGCCATCAGTGAGTCGTGGAGCGGGTTCACCTACAATGAGCAGTTCTTC
j_gene: TRBJ2-5; abundance: NA; len: 14; d_gene: NA; v_gene: TRBV19; CDR3aa: CASSIDRGEETQYF; CDR3nt: TGTGCCAGTAGTATAGATAGGGGTGAGGAGACCCAGTACTTC
j_gene: TRBJ2-3; abundance: NA; len: 15; d_gene: TRBD1; v_gene: TRBV15; CDR3aa: CATSSGTESTDTQYF; CDR3nt: TGTGCCACCAGCAGTGGGACAGAAAGCACAGATACGCAGTATTTT
j_gene: TRBJ2-1; abundance: NA; len: 16; d_gene: TRBD2; v_gene: TRBV11-2; CDR3aa: CASSDGLAGAYNEQFF; CDR3nt: TGTGCCAGCAGCGATGGACTAGCGGGGGCTTACAATGAGCAGTTCTTC
j_gene: TRBJ2-1; abundance: once; len: 15; d_gene: NA; v_gene: TRBV6-1; CDR3aa: CASAMWRFSYNEQFF; CDR3nt: TGTGCCAGCGCAATGTGGAGGTTCTCCTACAATGAGCAGTTCTTC
j_gene: TRBJ1-6; abundance: NA; len: 12; d_gene: NA; v_gene: TRBV4-1; CDR3aa: CASSQDSPPLHF; CDR3nt: TGCGCCAGCAGCCAAGATTCTCCACCCCTCCACTTT
j_gene: TRBJ1-2; abundance: NA; len: 11; d_gene: NA; v_gene: TRBV6-5; CDR3aa: CASSLGDGYTF; CDR3nt: TGTGCCAGCAGTTTAGGGGATGGCTACACCTTC
j_gene: TRBJ2-7; abundance: NA; len: 14; d_gene: NA; v_gene: TRBV19; CDR3aa: CASSLAGWSYEQYF; CDR3nt: TGTGCCAGTAGTCTCGCGGGGTGGAGTTACGAGCAGTACTTC
j_gene: TRBJ2-5; abundance: NA; len: 16; d_gene: TRBD2; v_gene: TRBV7-9; CDR3aa: CASSLPRAGEGETQYF; CDR3nt: TGTGCCAGCAGCTTACCTCGGGCTGGGGAGGGAGAGACCCAGTACTTC
j_gene: TRBJ2-5; abundance: NA; len: 15; d_gene: TRBD2; v_gene: TRBV5-4; CDR3aa: CASSYERGGPETQYF; CDR3nt: TGTGCCAGCAGCTACGAGCGGGGGGGCCCAGAGACCCAGTACTTC
j_gene: TRBJ1-2; abundance: NA; len: 15; d_gene: NA; v_gene: TRBV9; CDR3aa: CASSVERQTRGGYTF; CDR3nt: TGTGCCAGCAGCGTAGAACGTCAGACGAGAGGTGGCTACACCTTC
j_gene: TRBJ1-2; abundance: NA; len: 12; d_gene: NA; v_gene: TRBV27; CDR3aa: CASKESGFGYTF; CDR3nt: TGTGCCAGCAAGGAGTCAGGGTTCGGCTACACCTTC
j_gene: TRBJ2-3; abundance: once; len: 15; d_gene: NA; v_gene: TRBV13; CDR3aa: CASSFEGGYTDTQYF; CDR3nt: TGTGCCAGCAGCTTTGAGGGGGGGTACACAGATACGCAGTATTTT
j_gene: TRBJ2-1; abundance: NA; len: 14; d_gene: TRBD2; v_gene: TRBV9; CDR3aa: CASSTSGGIDEQFF; CDR3nt: TGTGCCAGCAGCACTAGCGGGGGCATAGATGAGCAGTTCTTC
j_gene: TRBJ2-7; abundance: NA; len: 13; d_gene: TRBD1; v_gene: TRBV9; CDR3aa: CASSVGQGSEQYF; CDR3nt: TGTGCCAGCAGCGTAGGACAGGGGAGCGAGCAGTACTTC
j_gene: TRBJ1-2; abundance: NA; len: 14; d_gene: NA; v_gene: TRBV4-2; CDR3aa: CASSQDRQTDGYTF; CDR3nt: TGTGCCAGCAGCCAAGATCGACAGACGGATGGCTACACCTTC
j_gene: TRBJ2-2; abundance: NA; len: 16; d_gene: NA; v_gene: TRBV11-1; CDR3aa: CASSRNRGAGTGELFF; CDR3nt: TGTGCCAGCAGCCGGAACCGGGGGGCCGGCACCGGGGAGCTGTTTTTT
j_gene: TRBJ2-7; abundance: NA; len: 12; d_gene: TRBD2; v_gene: TRBV2; CDR3aa: CASLGLAGAEYF; CDR3nt: TGTGCCAGTCTCGGACTAGCGGGGGCGGAGTACTTC
j_gene: TRBJ2-7; abundance: NA; len: 10; d_gene: NA; v_gene: TRBV11-2; CDR3aa: CASKGASAYF; CDR3nt: TGTGCCAGCAAAGGGGCTAGCGCGTACTTC
j_gene: TRBJ1-2; abundance: NA; len: 13; d_gene: NA; v_gene: TRBV4-2; CDR3aa: CASSQDRGHGYTF; CDR3nt: TGTGCCAGCAGCCAAGACAGGGGCCATGGCTACACCTTC
j_gene: TRBJ2-7; abundance: NA; len: 11; d_gene: NA; v_gene: TRBV6-5; CDR3aa: CASSESFEQYF; CDR3nt: TGTGCCAGCAGTGAGAGTTTCGAGCAGTACTTC
j_gene: TRBJ1-1; abundance: once; len: 10; d_gene: NA; v_gene: TRBV30; CDR3aa: CAWGGTEAFF; CDR3nt: TGTGCCTGGGGAGGGACTGAAGCTTTCTTT
j_gene: TRBJ1-3; abundance: NA; len: 15; d_gene: NA; v_gene: TRBV7-9; CDR3aa: CASSFFAGAGNTIYF; CDR3nt: TGTGCCAGCAGCTTCTTTGCAGGGGCTGGAAACACCATATATTTT
j_gene: TRBJ2-2; abundance: NA; len: 15; d_gene: TRBD1; v_gene: TRBV6-6; CDR3aa: CASSESGGHTGELFF; CDR3nt: TGTGCCAGCAGCGAATCAGGGGGCCACACCGGGGAGCTGTTTTTT
j_gene: TRBJ1-1; abundance: NA; len: 13; d_gene: NA; v_gene: TRBV28; CDR3aa: CASSRYRVAEAFF; CDR3nt: TGTGCCAGCAGCCGATACAGGGTAGCTGAAGCTTTCTTT
j_gene: TRBJ2-3; abundance: NA; len: 15; d_gene: TRBD2; v_gene: TRBV5-4; CDR3aa: CASSAGREGPDTQYF; CDR3nt: TGTGCCAGCAGCGCTGGACGGGAGGGCCCAGATACGCAGTATTTT
j_gene: TRBJ1-2; abundance: NA; len: 15; d_gene: NA; v_gene: TRBV6-5; CDR3aa: CASSYAPGTPYGYTF; CDR3nt: TGTGCCAGCAGTTACGCGCCAGGGACACCGTATGGCTACACCTTC
j_gene: TRBJ2-7; abundance: once; len: 14; d_gene: NA; v_gene: TRBV19; CDR3aa: CASSIQQKTYEQYF; CDR3nt: TGTGCCAGTAGTATTCAACAGAAAACCTACGAGCAGTACTTC